This T cell receptor (beta chain) derives from a study of cytomegalovirus exposure and HLA in healthy donors. Study results and caveats: TCR beta chains associated with HLA were, in a later analysis, more clonally expanded than equally common others. The number of N-insertions in an Asian-associated ancestry cluster was reportedly below the approximately 700-donor mean in a later analysis. Prior analysis indicated that the majority of TCR beta V segments exhibited productivity approximately 90% or approximately 30% of the time.

The donors (healthy individuals) were bone marrow donors. Losses at the gene ends were 3 bases for V and 3 bases for J; bases not matched to a gene: 6. CDR1 is LNHNV and CDR2 is YYDKDF in the germline V gene (reference sequence). The CDR3 totals 15 residues. About this clone itself: Its antigen is not identified.

The primer mix had 60 Vbeta and 13 Jbeta primers. Assay: immunoSEQ multiplex PCR; the TCRdb copy retains only in-frame clones and omits some. The sample carries some 91,000 clones, approximately 76% recorded once. This TCR was recovered from a man aged 40-49 years in good health and CMV-seropositive. The chain couples TRBV15 to TRBJ2-7, with 9 bases lining up with TRBD1. The sequencing sample was made of PBMCs. Here the CDR3 reads CATSRPGQGLYEQYF. The CDR3 DNA reads as TGTGCCACCAGCAGGCCGGGACAGGGCCTCTACGAGCAGTACTTC.